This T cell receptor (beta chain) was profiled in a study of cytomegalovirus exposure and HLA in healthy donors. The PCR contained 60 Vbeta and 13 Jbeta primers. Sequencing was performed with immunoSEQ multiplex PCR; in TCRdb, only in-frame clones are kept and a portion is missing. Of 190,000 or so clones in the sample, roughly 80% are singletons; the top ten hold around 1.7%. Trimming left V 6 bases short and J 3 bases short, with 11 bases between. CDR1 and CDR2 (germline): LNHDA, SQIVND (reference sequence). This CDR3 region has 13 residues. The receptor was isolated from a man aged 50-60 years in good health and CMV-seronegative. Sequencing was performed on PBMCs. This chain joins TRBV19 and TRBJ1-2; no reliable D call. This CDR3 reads CASRRRDYYGYTF. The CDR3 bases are TGTGCCAGTAGACGGAGGGATTACTATGGCTACACCTTC. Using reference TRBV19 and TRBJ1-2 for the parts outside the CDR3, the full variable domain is DGGITQSPKYLFRKEGQNVTLSCEQNLNHDAMYWYRQDPGQGLRLIYYSQIVNDFQKGDIAEGYSVSREKKESFPLTVTSAQKNPTAFYLCASRRRDYYGYTFGSGTRLTVV.